This TCR beta chain was sequenced during a study of T cell responses to AZD1222 COVID-19 vaccine. Study-level points and caveats: Spike-specific TCR breadth rose after two AZD1222 doses, and depth rose as well. Clonal diversity was possibly underestimated, and white British individuals and females predominated among donors. It was only after the peak T cell response that any repertoires were sampled. Of spike-specific TCRs, nearly half reportedly target regions left unmutated in variants.

CDR3 length: 14 amino acids. Trimming stripped 8 bases from V and 3 bases from J, with 17 bases between. Per germline, CDR1 SGDLS and CDR2 YYNGEE. This clone was found once. What it recognizes is unknown. TCRdb's table, derived via immunoSEQ multiplex PCR, lists solely in-frame clones and lacks some. The table has approximately 160,000 clones, 90% to 95% seen once. The chain combines TRBV9 with TRBJ2-5; TRBD2 is a possible D gene (6 bases). This receptor was obtained from an adult who received the AZD1222 COVID-19 vaccine. Material: peripheral blood, obtained 28 days after the second AZD1222 dose. In DNA, the CDR3 is TGTGCCAGAGTGGGCCCACCGGGGGAAGAGACCCAGTACTTC. Amino acid sequence: CARVGPPGEETQYF. Using reference TRBV9 and TRBJ2-5 for the parts outside the CDR3, the full variable domain is DSGVTQTPKHLITATGQRVTLRCSPRSGDLSVYWYQQSLDQGLQFLIQYYNGEERAKGNILERFSAQQFPDLHSELNLSSLELGDSALYFCARVGPPGEETQYFGPGTRLLVL.